One sample yielded the 29 T cell receptor beta chains listed below, sequenced in a study of shared clonotypes between healthy human individuals. Sequenced by immunoSEQ multiplex PCR; TCRdb stores in-frame clones only, minus some. The top ten clones hold 12% of a sample with some 480,000 clones, 65% to 80% of them seen once. Sequenced material: PBMCs. Receptors were obtained from a woman in her thirties or forties in good health. Some clones in this sample may be carry-over from other donors' samples.

J is TRBJ2-7 and V is TRBV19; D remains ambiguous. Trimming took off 3 bases at V and 3 bases at J, with 15 bases between the two ends. The germline V gene has CDR1 LNHDA and CDR2 SQIVND (reference sequence). The CDR3 is 15 amino acids. The CDR3 is CASSIRSNLGYEQYF. In nucleotides, the CDR3 is TGTGCCAGTAGTATTCGATCCAACCTCGGCTACGAGCAGTACTTC.

This clone was recorded many times. The J gene is TRBJ2-2, the V gene TRBV5-5, with 8 positions matching TRBD1. The CDR3 extends over 16 amino acids. Trimming cost V 2 bases and J 5 bases; bases outside gene matches: 8. Per germline, CDR1 SGHKS and CDR2 YYEKEE (reference sequence). CDR3 DNA: TGTGCCAGCAGCTTTGGGCAGGGGGCAGTTACCGGGGAGCTGTTTTTT. It codes for CASSFGQGAVTGELFF.

The rearrangement links TRBV5-1 to TRBJ2-1; no clear D. Germline V gene lookup returns CDR1 SGHRS and CDR2 YFSETQ. The length of the CDR3 is 13 residues. The ends were cut back, 1 base at V and 9 bases at J, with 11 bases in the middle. CDR3 DNA: TGCGCCAGCAGCTTGCCCCTAGAAAGTGAGCAGTTCTTC. Translated: CASSLPLESEQFF.

The V and J genes are TRBV6-1 and TRBJ1-5; D is possibly TRBD1 (5 bases). Trimming took off 1 base at V and 9 bases at J, with 16 bases between the two ends. Germline values: CDR1 MNHNS, CDR2 SASEGT. The CDR3 loop spans 15 amino acids. The DNA for the CDR3 is TGTGCCAGCAGTGAAGAGGACACTACAATCAGGCCCCAGCATTTT. Residues: CASSEEDTTIRPQHF.

The V call is TRBV9, the J call TRBJ2-2; D gene unclear. Between the trimmed V and J ends, which lost 2 bases and 5 bases, there was a span of 13 bases. Per germline, CDR1 SGDLS and CDR2 YYNGEE. This CDR3 region has 15 residues. CDR3 sequence: CASSVGNSVTGELFF. CDR3 DNA sequence: TGTGCCAGCAGCGTCGGAAACTCCGTAACCGGGGAGCTGTTTTTT.

The chain links TRBV10-3 to TRBJ2-7; the D call may be TRBD1 or TRBD2 (5 bases each). The CDR3 extends over 15 amino acids. V was cut by 4 bases and J by 1 base, with 14 bases left in between. Germline CDR1 reads ENHRY; CDR2 reads SYGVKD. The CDR3 bases are TGTGCCATCAGTGCCCGGGGCCAGGGTTCCTACGAGCAGTACTTC. Translating gives CAISARGQGSYEQYF.

V usage is TRBV5-5 and J usage is TRBJ2-7; tentatively, D is TRBD1 (6 bases). V lost 2 bases and J lost 4, with 10 bases in between. The CDR3 extends over 13 amino acids. Germline CDR1 is SGHKS and CDR2 is YYEKEE (reference sequence). The CDR3 DNA follows: TGTGCCAGCAGCTTACAGGGTTTTTACGAGCAGTACTTC. Its protein is CASSLQGFYEQYF.

This sequence joins TRBV10-1 and TRBJ2-1, with D possibly matching TRBD2 (6 bases). Germline-derived CDR1 and CDR2 are WNHNN and SYGVQD (reference sequence). The CDR3 totals 14 residues. Trimming shortened V by 6 bases and J by 6 bases, and 15 bases separated the two germline ends. CDR3 protein: CASSRESGTNEQFF. CDR3 nucleotide sequence: TGCGCCAGCAGCCGGGAGTCCGGAACCAATGAGCAGTTCTTC.

As for this clone: This sample includes further DNA sequences coding for the same CDR3. This chain links TRBV9 with TRBJ2-5; D gene uncertain. The CDR3 has 13 amino acids. V lost 0 bases to trimming and J lost 2 bases, with 5 bases between them. The germline V gene has CDR1 SGDLS and CDR2 YYNGEE. The CDR3: CASSVATQETQYF. In DNA form, the CDR3 reads TGTGCCAGCAGCGTAGCCACACAAGAGACCCAGTACTTC.

This clone was observed a single time. The rearrangement uses TRBV7-3 and TRBJ2-1, with TRBD2 matching 7 bases. J was trimmed by 3 bases and V by 5 bases; bases with no gene match: 4. The germline gives CDR1 SGHTA, CDR2 FQGTGA. This CDR3 is 14 amino acids long. CDR3 coding DNA: TGTGCCAGCAGCACGGGGGGAAGCTACAATGAGCAGTTCTTC. It specifies CASSTGGSYNEQFF.

CDR3 sequence: CASSFPSGEQYF. The CDR3 DNA reads TGTGCCAGCAGTTTTCCCAGTGGGGAGCAGTACTTC. J is TRBJ2-7 and V is TRBV27; D is undetermined. V was pared by 3 bases and J by 7 bases, with 10 bases between. The CDR3 consists of 12 residues. Germline V gives CDR1 MNHEY, CDR2 SMNVEV (reference sequence).

The genes are TRBV6-5 and TRBJ2-7; maybe TRBD1 (5 bases). The V gene lost 2 bases and the J gene lost 1 base, with 12 bases spanning the gap. CDR3 length: 15 residues. Germline CDR1 and CDR2: MNHEY and SVGAGI. The DNA of the CDR3 is TGTGCCAGCAGTTACGGGGCGAGTTCTTCCTACGAGCAGTACTTC. This encodes CASSYGASSSYEQYF.

This clone was detected many times. This chain links TRBV12-5 with TRBJ2-3; 7 bases are shared with TRBD2. The CDR3 has 22 amino acids. Germline V CDR1 and CDR2: LGHNT, FRNRAP. J gave up 2 bases and V 3 bases, and 26 bases lay outside the gene matches. CDR3 nucleotide sequence: TGTGCTAGTGGTTTCACCTCAGCAATTCGTCTACGGGAGGTCTATGACACAGATACGCAGTATTTT. As protein: CASGFTSAIRLREVYDTDTQYF.

This clone came up once. This chain uses TRBV6-4 with TRBJ2-2, with 9 positions matching TRBD1. The trim removed 3 bases at V and 0 bases at J, leaving 2 bases unmatched. The CDR3 is made up of 16 amino acids. In germline, CDR1 is MRHNA, CDR2 SNTAGT. The DNA of the CDR3 is TGTGCCAGCAGTGATACAGGGGGCCCGAACACCGGGGAGCTGTTTTTT. Translating gives CASSDTGGPNTGELFF.

In this sample, this clone turned up a few times. Other DNA sequences in this sample translate to the same CDR3. CDR3 nucleotide sequence: TGCGCCAGCAGCTTGGCAGGGTCCTACGAGCAGTACTTC. This translates into CASSLAGSYEQYF. The rearrangement links TRBV5-1 to TRBJ2-7; D is possibly TRBD1 (5 bases). In germline, CDR1 is SGHRS, CDR2 YFSETQ. The V and J ends lost 0 bases and 1 base respectively, with 5 bases between them. The CDR3 extends over 13 amino acids.

Of note for this clone: A much larger clone differs from this one at a single base, so this may be a read error. The chain recombines TRBV4-2 with TRBJ2-2; 10 nucleotides agree with TRBD2. Per the germline V gene, CDR1 is LGHNA and CDR2 is YNFKEQ. J was trimmed by 1 base and V by 4 bases; bases with no gene match: 0. The CDR3 runs to 15 residues. The DNA for the CDR3 is TGTGCCAGCAGCCGGACTAGCGGGAACACCGGGGAGCTGTTTTTT. This codes for CASSRTSGNTGELFF.

About this clone itself: Being one base from a much bigger clone, this may be a read error. CDR3 sequence (DNA): TGTGTCAGCAGTGGAGGGGGCACTGAAGCTTTCTTT. Its translation: CVSSGGGTEAFF. J is TRBJ1-1 and V is TRBV2; TRBD1 is a possible D gene (6 bases). The CDR3 has 12 residues. The germline V gene has CDR1 SNHLY and CDR2 FYNNEI.

V is TRBV7-9 and J is TRBJ2-2; the D gene is possibly TRBD1 (5 bases). CDR3 length: 15 residues. Per the germline V gene, CDR1 is SEHNR and CDR2 is FQNEAQ (reference sequence). Trimming took 5 bases from V and 5 from J, leaving 15 bases between them. The CDR3 nucleotides read TGTGCCAGCAGCCCCGACAGCCCCCAGACCGGGGAGCTGTTTTTT. Protein: CASSPDSPQTGELFF. Combining the CDR3 with reference TRBV7-9 and TRBJ2-2 gives the whole variable domain DTGVSQNPRHKITKRGQNVTFRCDPISEHNRLYWYRQTLGQGPEFLTYFQNEAQLEKSRLLSDRFSAERPKGSFSTLEIQRTEQGDSAMYLCASSPDSPQTGELFFGEGSRLTVL.

CDR3 coding DNA: TGTGCCTGGGGCCCACTTCAGGGGACCCAGTACTTC. Translation: CAWGPLQGTQYF. The chain has TRBV30 and TRBJ2-5; possibly TRBD1 for D (5 bases). The germline V gene encodes CDR1 GTSNPN and CDR2 SVGIG (reference sequence). The CDR3 is made up of 12 amino acids. Trimming pared 5 bases from V and 7 bases from J, leaving 14 bases between.

The V call is TRBV28, the J call TRBJ2-7; TRBD1 matches 8 bases. Germline CDR1 is MDHEN and CDR2 is SYDVKM. CDR3 length equals 12 residues. J was trimmed by 2 bases and V by 8 bases; bases with no gene match: 2. The CDR3 DNA reads TGTGCCAGCGGGGACAGGACCTACGAGCAGTACTTC. Its translation: CASGDRTYEQYF.

V usage is TRBV4-1 and J usage is TRBJ1-2; 12 bases are a match to TRBD1. V lost 4 bases to trimming and J lost 8 bases; unmatched junction nucleotides: 11. Per the germline V gene, CDR1 is MGHRA and CDR2 is YSYEKL. This CDR3 has 16 amino acids. The CDR3 coding sequence is TGCGCCAGCAGCCCGGGACAGGGGGCGACAGTTCGGGGCTACACCTTC. Residues: CASSPGQGATVRGYTF.

The J gene is TRBJ1-1, the V gene TRBV7-9; possible D gene TRBD1, 5 bases. The V gene's germline CDR1 is SEHNR and CDR2 FQNEAQ (reference sequence). The CDR3 contains 14 residues. The V end lost 2 bases, the J end lost 3 bases, and 10 bases lay between the germline ends. For the CDR3, the DNA is TGTGCCAGCAGCTTAATGTCGGGGGACACTGAAGCTTTCTTT. Its protein product is CASSLMSGDTEAFF. Full variable domain (rest looked up from reference TRBV7-9 and TRBJ1-1): DTGVSQNPRHKITKRGQNVTFRCDPISEHNRLYWYRQTLGQGPEFLTYFQNEAQLEKSRLLSDRFSAERPKGSFSTLEIQRTEQGDSAMYLCASSLMSGDTEAFFGQGTRLTVV.

The V and J genes are TRBV19 and TRBJ2-7, with D unclear. Germline CDR1 is LNHDA and CDR2 is SQIVND (reference sequence). V was cut by 4 bases and J by 2 bases, with 15 bases left in between. This CDR3 spans 15 amino acids. The CDR3 coding sequence is TGTGCCAGTAGTAGGCCCGGCCCTACCACCTACGAGCAGTACTTC. Amino acid sequence: CASSRPGPTTYEQYF. Filled out from reference TRBV19 and TRBJ2-7, the complete variable domain reads DGGITQSPKYLFRKEGQNVTLSCEQNLNHDAMYWYRQDPGQGLRLIYYSQIVNDFQKGDIAEGYSVSREKKESFPLTVTSAQKNPTAFYLCASSRPGPTTYEQYFGPGTRLTVT.

The chain is built from TRBV4-3 and TRBJ1-2; D is unresolved. V was cut by 1 base and J by 5 bases, with 14 bases left in between. CDR1 is LGHNA, CDR2 YSLEER, per germline. This CDR3 region has 15 residues. The CDR3 spells CASSQARMDYYGYTF. CDR3 in DNA: TGCGCCAGCAGCCAAGCTCGGATGGATTATTATGGCTACACCTTC.

The J gene is TRBJ2-2, the V gene TRBV15, with 10 nucleotides matching TRBD2. CDR1 LNHNV and CDR2 YYDKDF come from the germline V gene (reference sequence). Unmatched junction bases numbered 7, after V lost 0 bases and J lost 0 bases. The CDR3 has 19 amino acids. CDR3 bases: TGTGCCACCAGCAGAGATGTGAGGACTAGCGGACCGAACACCGGGGAGCTGTTTTTT. Translation: CATSRDVRTSGPNTGELFF. Variable domain in full (rest from reference TRBV15 and TRBJ2-2): DAMVIQNPRYQVTQFGKPVTLSCSQTLNHNVMYWYQQKSSQAPKLLFHYYDKDFNNEADTPDNFQSRRPNTSFCFLDIRSPGLGDTAMYLCATSRDVRTSGPNTGELFFGEGSRLTVL.

This clone was counted many times. The rearrangement joins TRBV29-1 to TRBJ2-1, with D tentatively TRBD2 (6 bases). Germline CDR1 reads SQVTM; CDR2 reads ANQGSEA. The CDR3 is 18 residues long. V lost 7 bases and J lost 4, with 29 bases in between. DNA for the CDR3: TGCAGCGCTCTTCCCTGGGGCCTAAGCGGGCGGCAATACAATGAGCAGTTCTTC. Protein sequence: CSALPWGLSGRQYNEQFF.

The chain couples TRBV29-1 to TRBJ2-2; possibly TRBD1 for D (6 bases). The CDR3 extends over 16 amino acids. V dropped 0 bases and J dropped 2 bases, with 13 bases sitting between them. The germline CDR1 and CDR2 sequences are SQVTM and ANQGSEA. CDR3 in amino acids: CSVEDRAGTNTGELFF. CDR3 nucleotide sequence: TGCAGCGTTGAAGATCGGGCAGGGACAAACACCGGGGAGCTGTTTTTT.

The chain links TRBV18 to TRBJ1-5; 9 positions agree with TRBD1. Germline V lookup: CDR1 KGHSH, CDR2 LQKENI. The CDR3 totals 16 residues. The V and J ends lost 3 bases and 7 bases, in that order; junction bases with no gene match: 10. CDR3 nucleotides: TGTGCCAGCTCACCTTCGATACAGGGGGCCGGGCAGCCCCAGCATTTT. Translated: CASSPSIQGAGQPQHF.

The rearrangement joins TRBV28 to TRBJ1-5, with D unclear. The V and J ends lost 7 bases and 5 bases respectively, with 6 bases between them. CDR1 and CDR2 from the germline V gene are MDHEN and SYDVKM. There are 11 residues in the CDR3. The DNA of the CDR3 is TGTGCCAGCACCGGAGATCAGCCCCAGCATTTT. Translated: CASTGDQPQHF.